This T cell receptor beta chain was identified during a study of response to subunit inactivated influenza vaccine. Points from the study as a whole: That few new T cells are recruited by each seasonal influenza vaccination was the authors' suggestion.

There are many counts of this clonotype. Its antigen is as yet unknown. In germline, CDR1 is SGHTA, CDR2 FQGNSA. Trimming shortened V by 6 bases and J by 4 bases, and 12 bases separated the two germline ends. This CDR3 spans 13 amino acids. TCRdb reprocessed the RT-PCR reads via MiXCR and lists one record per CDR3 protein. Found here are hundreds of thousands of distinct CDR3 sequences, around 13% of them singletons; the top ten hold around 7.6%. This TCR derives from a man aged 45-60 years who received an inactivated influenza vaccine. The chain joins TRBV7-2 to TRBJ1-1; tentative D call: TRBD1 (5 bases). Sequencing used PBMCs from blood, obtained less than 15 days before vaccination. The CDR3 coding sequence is TGTGCCAGCAGTTTCGACAGTCTCACTGAAGCTTTCTTT. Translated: CASSFDSLTEAFF.